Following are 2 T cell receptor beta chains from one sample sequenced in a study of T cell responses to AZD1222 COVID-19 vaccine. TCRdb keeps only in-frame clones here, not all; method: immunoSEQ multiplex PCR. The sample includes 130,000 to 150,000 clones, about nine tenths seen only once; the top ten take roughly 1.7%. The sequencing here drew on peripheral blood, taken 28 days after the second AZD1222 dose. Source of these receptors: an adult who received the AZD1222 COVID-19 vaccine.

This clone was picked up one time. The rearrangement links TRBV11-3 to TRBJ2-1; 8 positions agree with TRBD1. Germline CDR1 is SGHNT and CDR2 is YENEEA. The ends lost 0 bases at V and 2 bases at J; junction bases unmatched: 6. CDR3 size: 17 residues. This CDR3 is CASSLESRDRPYNEQFF. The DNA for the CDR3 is TGTGCCAGCAGCTTAGAAAGCCGGGACAGGCCCTACAATGAGCAGTTCTTC. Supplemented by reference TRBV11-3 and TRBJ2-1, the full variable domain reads EAGVVQSPRYKIIEKKQPVAFWCNPISGHNTLYWYLQNLGQGPELLIRYENEEAVDDSQLPKDRFSAERLKGVDSTLKIQPAELGDSAVYLCASSLESRDRPYNEQFFGPGTRLTVL.

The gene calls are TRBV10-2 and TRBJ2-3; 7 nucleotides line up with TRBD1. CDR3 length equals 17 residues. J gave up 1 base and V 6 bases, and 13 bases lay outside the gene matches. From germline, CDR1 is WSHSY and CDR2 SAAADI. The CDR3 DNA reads TGCGCCAGCAGAGCGAGCCCCCTCGGACAGGGCACAGATACGCAGTATTTT. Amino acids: CASRASPLGQGTDTQYF.